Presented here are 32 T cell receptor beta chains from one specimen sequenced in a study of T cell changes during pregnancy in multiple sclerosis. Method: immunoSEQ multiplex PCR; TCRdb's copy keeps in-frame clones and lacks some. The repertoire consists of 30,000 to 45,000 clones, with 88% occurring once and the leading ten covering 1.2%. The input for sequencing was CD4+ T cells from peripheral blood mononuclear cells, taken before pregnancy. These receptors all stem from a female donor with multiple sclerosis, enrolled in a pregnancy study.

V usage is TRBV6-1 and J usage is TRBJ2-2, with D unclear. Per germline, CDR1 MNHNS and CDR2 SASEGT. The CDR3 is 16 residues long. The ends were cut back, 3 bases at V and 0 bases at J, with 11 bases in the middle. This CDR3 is CASSDGQFANTGELFF. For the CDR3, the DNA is TGTGCCAGCAGTGATGGTCAGTTCGCGAACACCGGGGAGCTGTTTTTT.

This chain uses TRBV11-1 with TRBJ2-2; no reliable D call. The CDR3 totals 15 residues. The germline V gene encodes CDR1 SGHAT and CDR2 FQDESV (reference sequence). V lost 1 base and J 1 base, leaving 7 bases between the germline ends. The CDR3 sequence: CASSLGGKNTGELFF. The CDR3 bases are TGTGCCAGCAGCTTAGGAGGAAAGAACACCGGGGAGCTGTTTTTT.

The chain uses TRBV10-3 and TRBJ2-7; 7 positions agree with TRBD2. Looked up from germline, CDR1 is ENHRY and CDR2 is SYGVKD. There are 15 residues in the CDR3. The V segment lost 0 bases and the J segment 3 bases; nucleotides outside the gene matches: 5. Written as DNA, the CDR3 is TGTGCCATCAGTGAGTCGGGGGGGAGGGGCTACGAGCAGTACTTC. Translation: CAISESGGRGYEQYF.

The CDR3 sequence: CASSQAGGPSYEQYF. CDR3 nucleotides: TGCGCCAGCAGCCAAGCGGGAGGGCCCTCCTACGAGCAGTACTTC. The chain has TRBV4-1 and TRBJ2-7, with 8 bases matching TRBD2. The germline gives CDR1 MGHRA, CDR2 YSYEKL. V lost 1 base, J lost 0 bases, and 2 bases stayed unmatched. CDR3 size: 15 residues.

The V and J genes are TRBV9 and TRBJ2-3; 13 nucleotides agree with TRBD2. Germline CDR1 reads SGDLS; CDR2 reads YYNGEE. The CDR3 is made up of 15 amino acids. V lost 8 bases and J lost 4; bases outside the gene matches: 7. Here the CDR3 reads CASSETSGRSDTQYF. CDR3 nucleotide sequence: TGTGCCAGTAGTGAGACTAGCGGGAGGTCAGATACGCAGTATTTT.

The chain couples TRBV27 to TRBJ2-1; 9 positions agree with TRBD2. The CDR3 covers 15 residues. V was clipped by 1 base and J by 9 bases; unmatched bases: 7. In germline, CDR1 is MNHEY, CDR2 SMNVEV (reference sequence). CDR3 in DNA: TGTGCCAGCAGTTTATTAGGGACTAGCAACGGTGAGCAGTTCTTC. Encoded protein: CASSLLGTSNGEQFF.

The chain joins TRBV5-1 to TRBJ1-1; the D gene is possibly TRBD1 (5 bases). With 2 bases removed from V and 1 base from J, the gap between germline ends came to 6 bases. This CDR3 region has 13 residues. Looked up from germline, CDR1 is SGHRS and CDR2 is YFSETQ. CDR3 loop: CASSLDRNTEAFF. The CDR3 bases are TGCGCCAGCAGCTTAGACAGGAACACTGAAGCTTTCTTT.

The CDR3, as DNA: TGCGCCAGCAGCTTGGGGCAGGGAATATCCTACGAGCAGTACTTC. This sequence encodes CASSLGQGISYEQYF. The chain uses TRBV5-1 and TRBJ2-7, with D maybe TRBD1 (5 bases). V was cut by 0 bases and J by 1 base, with 11 bases left in between. Germline V gene data show CDR1 as SGHRS and CDR2 as YFSETQ. This CDR3 has 15 amino acids.

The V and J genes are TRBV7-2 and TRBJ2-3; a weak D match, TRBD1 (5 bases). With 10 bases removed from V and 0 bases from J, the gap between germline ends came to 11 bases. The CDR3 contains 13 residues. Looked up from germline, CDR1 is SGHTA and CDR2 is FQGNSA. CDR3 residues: CAIPTASTDTQYF. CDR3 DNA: TGTGCCATCCCGACAGCTAGCACAGATACGCAGTATTTT.

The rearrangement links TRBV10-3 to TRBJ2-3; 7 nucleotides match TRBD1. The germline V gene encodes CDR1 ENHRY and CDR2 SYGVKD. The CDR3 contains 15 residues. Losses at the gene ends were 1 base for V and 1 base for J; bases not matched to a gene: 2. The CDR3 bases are TGTGCCATCAGTGAGTATACAGGGGGCACAGATACGCAGTATTTT. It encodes CAISEYTGGTDTQYF.

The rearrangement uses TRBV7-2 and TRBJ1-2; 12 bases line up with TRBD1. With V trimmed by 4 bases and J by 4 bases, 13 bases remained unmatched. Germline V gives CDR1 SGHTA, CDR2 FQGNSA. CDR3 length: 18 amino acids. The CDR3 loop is CASSWPRDRGRVVYGYTF. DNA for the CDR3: TGTGCCAGCAGCTGGCCCCGGGACAGGGGGCGGGTTGTCTATGGCTACACCTTC.

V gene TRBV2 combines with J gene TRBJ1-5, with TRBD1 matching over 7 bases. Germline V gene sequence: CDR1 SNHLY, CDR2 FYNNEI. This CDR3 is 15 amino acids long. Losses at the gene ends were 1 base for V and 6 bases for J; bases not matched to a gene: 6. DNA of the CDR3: TGTGCCAGCAGTGAAGGGGCACAGGGGTTTCAGCCCCAGCATTTT. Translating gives CASSEGAQGFQPQHF. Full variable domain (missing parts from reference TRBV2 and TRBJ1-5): EPEVTQTPSHQVTQMGQEVILRCVPISNHLYFYWYRQILGQKVEFLVSFYNNEISEKSEIFDDQFSVERPDGSNFTLKIRSTKLEDSAMYFCASSEGAQGFQPQHFGDGTRLSIL.

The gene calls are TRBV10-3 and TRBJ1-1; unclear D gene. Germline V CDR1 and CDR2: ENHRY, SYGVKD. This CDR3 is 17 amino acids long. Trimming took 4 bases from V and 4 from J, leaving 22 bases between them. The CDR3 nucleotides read TGTGCCATCAGTGGGCGGTCGCACGGACGGGAGGGCACTGAAGCTTTCTTT. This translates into CAISGRSHGREGTEAFF.

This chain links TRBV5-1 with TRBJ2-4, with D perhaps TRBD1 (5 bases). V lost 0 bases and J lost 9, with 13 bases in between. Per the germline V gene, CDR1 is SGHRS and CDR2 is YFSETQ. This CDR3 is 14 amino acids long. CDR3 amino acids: CASSLEPNQGIQYF. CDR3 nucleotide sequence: TGCGCCAGCAGCTTGGAACCAAATCAGGGCATTCAGTACTTC. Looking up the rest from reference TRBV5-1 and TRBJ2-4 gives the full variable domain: KAGVTQTPRYLIKTRGQQVTLSCSPISGHRSVSWYQQTPGQGLQFLFEYFSETQRNKGNFPGRFSGRQFSNSRSEMNVSTLELGDSALYLCASSLEPNQGIQYFGAGTRLSVL.

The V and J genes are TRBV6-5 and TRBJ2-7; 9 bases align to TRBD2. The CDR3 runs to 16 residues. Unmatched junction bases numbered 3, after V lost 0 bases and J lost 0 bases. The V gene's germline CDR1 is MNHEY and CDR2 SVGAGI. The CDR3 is CASSYSGTSNSYEQYF. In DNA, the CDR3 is TGTGCCAGCAGTTACTCCGGGACTAGCAACTCCTACGAGCAGTACTTC.

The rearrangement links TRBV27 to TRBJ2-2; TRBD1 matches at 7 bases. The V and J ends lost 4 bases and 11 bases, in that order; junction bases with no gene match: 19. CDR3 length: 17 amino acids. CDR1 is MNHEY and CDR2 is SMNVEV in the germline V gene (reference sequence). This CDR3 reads CASSSPGQTLAWGELFF. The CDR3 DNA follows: TGTGCCAGCAGTTCCCCGGGACAGACCCTAGCATGGGGAGAGCTGTTTTTT.

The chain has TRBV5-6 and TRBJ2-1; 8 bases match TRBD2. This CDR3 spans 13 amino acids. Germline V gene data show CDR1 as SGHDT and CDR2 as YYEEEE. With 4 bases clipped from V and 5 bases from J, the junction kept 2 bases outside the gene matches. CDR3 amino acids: CASSPGGNNEQFF. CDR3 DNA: TGTGCCAGCAGCCCGGGGGGGAACAATGAGCAGTTCTTC. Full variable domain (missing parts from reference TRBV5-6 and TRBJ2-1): DAGVTQSPTHLIKTRGQQVTLRCSPKSGHDTVSWYQQALGQGPQFIFQYYEEEERQRGNFPDRFSGHQFPNYSSELNVNALLLGDSALYLCASSPGGNNEQFFGPGTRLTVL.

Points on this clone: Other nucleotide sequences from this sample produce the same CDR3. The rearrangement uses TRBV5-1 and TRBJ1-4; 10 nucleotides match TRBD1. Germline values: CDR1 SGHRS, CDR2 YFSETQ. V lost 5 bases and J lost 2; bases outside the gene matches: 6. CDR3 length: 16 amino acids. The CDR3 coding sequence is TGCGCCAGCAGTTATGGACAGGGGGGGACTAATGAAAAACTGTTTTTT. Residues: CASSYGQGGTNEKLFF. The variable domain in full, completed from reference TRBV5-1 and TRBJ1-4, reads KAGVTQTPRYLIKTRGQQVTLSCSPISGHRSVSWYQQTPGQGLQFLFEYFSETQRNKGNFPGRFSGRQFSNSRSEMNVSTLELGDSALYLCASSYGQGGTNEKLFFGSGTQLSVL.

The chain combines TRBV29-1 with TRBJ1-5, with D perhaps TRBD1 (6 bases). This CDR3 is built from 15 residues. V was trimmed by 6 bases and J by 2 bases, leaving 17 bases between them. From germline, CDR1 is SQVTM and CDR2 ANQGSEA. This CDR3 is CSVELQGVGNQPQHF. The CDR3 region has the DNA TGCAGCGTCGAACTACAGGGAGTCGGCAATCAGCCCCAGCATTTT.

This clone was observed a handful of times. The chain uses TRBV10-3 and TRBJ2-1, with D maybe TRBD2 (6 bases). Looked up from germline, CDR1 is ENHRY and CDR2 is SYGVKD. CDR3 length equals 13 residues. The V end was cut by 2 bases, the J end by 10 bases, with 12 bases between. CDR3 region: CAISEPGLPEQFF. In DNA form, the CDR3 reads TGTGCCATCAGTGAGCCGGGACTCCCAGAGCAGTTCTTC.

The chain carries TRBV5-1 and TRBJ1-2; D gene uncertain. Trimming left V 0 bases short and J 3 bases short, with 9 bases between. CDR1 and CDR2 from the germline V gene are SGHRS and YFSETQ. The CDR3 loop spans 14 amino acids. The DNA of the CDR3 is TGCGCCAGCAGCTTGGACAGAACCGACTATGGCTACACCTTC. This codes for CASSLDRTDYGYTF.

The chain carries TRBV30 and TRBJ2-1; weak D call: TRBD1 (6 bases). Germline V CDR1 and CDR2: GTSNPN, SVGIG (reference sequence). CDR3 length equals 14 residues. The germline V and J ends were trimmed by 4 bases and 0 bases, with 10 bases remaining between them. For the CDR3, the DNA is TGTGCCTGGACAGGGGTAAGCTCCTACAATGAGCAGTTCTTC. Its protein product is CAWTGVSSYNEQFF. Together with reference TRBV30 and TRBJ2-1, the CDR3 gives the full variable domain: SQTIHQWPATLVQPVGSPLSLECTVEGTSNPNLYWYRQAAGRGLQLLFYSVGIGQISSEVPQNLSASRPQDRQFILSSKKLLLSDSGFYLCAWTGVSSYNEQFFGPGTRLTVL.

This chain's CDR3 is CASSFRGQLDSYTF. As DNA, the CDR3 is TGCGCCAGCAGCTTTAGGGGACAGCTGGATAGCTACACCTTC. This chain joins TRBV5-1 and TRBJ1-2; TRBD1 matches 7 bases. V was pared by 2 bases and J by 9 bases, with 10 bases of the junction left unmatched. The CDR3 extends over 14 amino acids. Germline V gene sequence: CDR1 SGHRS, CDR2 YFSETQ.

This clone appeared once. The CDR3 loop is CASSLGMASGRPDTQYF. CDR3 DNA: TGTGCCAGCAGCTTAGGTATGGCTAGCGGGAGACCAGATACGCAGTATTTT. The chain couples TRBV7-9 to TRBJ2-3; 10 positions match TRBD2. Germline lookup yields CDR1 SEHNR and CDR2 FQNEAQ (reference sequence). The CDR3 spans 17 residues. Trimming took 1 base from V and 4 from J; bases not matched to a gene: 8.

The CDR3 reads CSVEVQAGVYEQYF. CDR3 DNA sequence: TGCAGCGTTGAAGTTCAAGCGGGAGTGTACGAGCAGTACTTC. This chain connects TRBV29-1 to TRBJ2-7; 8 bases line up with TRBD2. Germline CDR1 and CDR2: SQVTM and ANQGSEA. This CDR3 has 14 amino acids. Trimming at V came to 1 base and at J to 4 bases, leaving 6 bases not matched to a gene.

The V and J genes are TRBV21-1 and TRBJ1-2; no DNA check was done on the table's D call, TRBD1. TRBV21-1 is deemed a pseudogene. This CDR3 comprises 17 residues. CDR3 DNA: TGTGCCAGCAGCAAAGCAGGACAGAAAGCCGCTAACTATGGCTACACCTTC. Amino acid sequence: CASSKAGQKAANYGYTF.

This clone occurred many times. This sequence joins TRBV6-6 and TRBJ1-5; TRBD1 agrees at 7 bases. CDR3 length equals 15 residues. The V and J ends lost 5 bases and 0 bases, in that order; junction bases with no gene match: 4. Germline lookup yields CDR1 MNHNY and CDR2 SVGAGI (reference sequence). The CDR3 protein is CASSETGTSNQPQHF. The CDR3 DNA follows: TGTGCCAGCAGTGAGACAGGGACTAGCAATCAGCCCCAGCATTTT.

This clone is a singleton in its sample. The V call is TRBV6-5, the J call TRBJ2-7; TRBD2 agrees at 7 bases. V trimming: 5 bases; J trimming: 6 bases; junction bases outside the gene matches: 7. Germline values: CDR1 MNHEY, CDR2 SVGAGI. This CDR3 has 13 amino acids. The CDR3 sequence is CASSRAGFGEQYF. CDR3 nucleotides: TGTGCCAGCAGTAGAGCGGGATTTGGCGAGCAGTACTTC.

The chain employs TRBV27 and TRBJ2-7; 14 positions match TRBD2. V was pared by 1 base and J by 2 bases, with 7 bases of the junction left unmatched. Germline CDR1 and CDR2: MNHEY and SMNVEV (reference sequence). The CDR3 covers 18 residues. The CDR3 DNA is TGTGCCAGCAGTTTATGGGGACTAGCGGGAGTAAGGACCTACGAGCAGTACTTC. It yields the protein CASSLWGLAGVRTYEQYF.

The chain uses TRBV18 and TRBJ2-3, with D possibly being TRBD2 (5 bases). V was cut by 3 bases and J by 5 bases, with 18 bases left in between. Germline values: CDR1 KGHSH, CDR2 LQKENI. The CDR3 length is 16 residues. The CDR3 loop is CASSPLDREPGDTQYF. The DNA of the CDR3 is TGTGCCAGCTCACCCCTTGACCGGGAACCGGGAGATACGCAGTATTTT.

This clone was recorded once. The CDR3 DNA is TGTGCCAGCTCACCGCTTGCGGCGAACCCGTCCTACGAGCAGTACTTC. Amino acids: CASSPLAANPSYEQYF. The chain uses TRBV18 and TRBJ2-7; D uncertain. V shed 3 bases and J shed 1 base, with 16 bases lying between them. This CDR3 comprises 16 residues. Germline CDR1 and CDR2: KGHSH and LQKENI.

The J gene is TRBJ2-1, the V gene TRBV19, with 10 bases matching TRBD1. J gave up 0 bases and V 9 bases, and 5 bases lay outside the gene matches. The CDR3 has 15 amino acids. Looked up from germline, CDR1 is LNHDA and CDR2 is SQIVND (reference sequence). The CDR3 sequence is CASRQGASSYNEQFF. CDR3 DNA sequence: TGTGCCAGCCGACAGGGGGCCAGCTCCTACAATGAGCAGTTCTTC.